The rows below give T cell receptor beta chains drawn from one sample of a study of shared clonotypes between healthy human individuals. Measured with immunoSEQ multiplex PCR; TCRdb has only the in-frame clones, and not every one. The sample lists around 510,000 clones; 95% to 97% were seen once. Input material: naive CD4+ T cells sorted from blood. These receptors were obtained from a woman in her 30s in good health. Both conserved end residues are part of each CDR3. Fields, in order: clone size, V gene, J gene, D gene, CDR3 DNA, CDR3 protein. D genes are given only for firm matches. The size of a clone is reported for some rows only, either as once, few or many, or as a class for expanded clones.

NA,TRBV19,TRBJ2-5,TRBD1,TGTGCCAGTAGTAGCTATTCCGGGACAGGGACTCCAGAGACCCAGTACTTC,CASSSYSGTGTPETQYF
NA,TRBV19,TRBJ1-5,TRBD1,TGTGCCACCTCTAGGGACAGGGATCAGCCCCAGCATTTT,CATSRDRDQPQHF
few,TRBV6-1,TRBJ1-5,NA,TGTGCCAGCAGCCACCAGCCCCAGCATTTT,CASSHQPQHF
NA,TRBV4-2,TRBJ1-4,NA,TGTGCCAGCAGCCAACCCAGCGGGGGCAATGAAAAACTGTTTTTT,CASSQPSGGNEKLFF
NA,TRBV27,TRBJ2-5,NA,TGTGCCAGCAGTTGGCGGACGAGAGAGACCCAGTACTTC,CASSWRTRETQYF
once,TRBV6-1,TRBJ2-3,NA,TGTGCCAGCAGTGAACCACATACTTGGCCGCGAGGAGGGGGCGTGGATACGCAGTATTTT,CASSEPHTWPRGGGVDTQYF
once,TRBV4-1,TRBJ2-1,NA,TGCGCCAGCAGCCAAGCACAGACTAACTACAATGAGCAGTTCTTC,CASSQAQTNYNEQFF
NA,TRBV5-1,TRBJ2-7,NA,TGCGCCAGCAGCTTAATCCCCCCAGGGGAAGGGGTCTCCGAGCAGTACTTC,CASSLIPPGEGVSEQYF
NA,TRBV6-5,TRBJ1-4,NA,TGTGCCAGCAGTTACTCCCGCAGGGCGGAAAAACTGTTTTTT,CASSYSRRAEKLFF
NA,TRBV5-1,TRBJ2-3,TRBD1,TGCGCCAGCAGCCCGGGACAGACCTCCACAGATACGCAGTATTTT,CASSPGQTSTDTQYF
NA,TRBV10-3,TRBJ1-5,TRBD1,TGTGCCATCAGCGGGGGACAGATCAATCAGCCCCAGCATTTT,CAISGGQINQPQHF
NA,TRBV4-2,TRBJ2-3,TRBD2,TGTGCCAGCAGCCAATTGAGGTCTAGCGGGCCGTGGGAGACAGATACGCAGTATTTT,CASSQLRSSGPWETDTQYF
NA,TRBV5-1,TRBJ2-7,NA,TGCGCCAGCAGCTTGGTAACCAACTCCTACGAGCAGTACTTC,CASSLVTNSYEQYF
NA,TRBV19,TRBJ2-1,TRBD2,TGTGCCAGTAGTCCACATCCACCGGGACTAGCGCCGAAATACAATGAGCAGTTCTTC,CASSPHPPGLAPKYNEQFF
NA,TRBV28,TRBJ1-1,TRBD1,TGTGCCAGCAGTTTAAGGGGGCGGAACACTGAAGCTTTCTTT,CASSLRGRNTEAFF
NA,TRBV23-1,TRBJ1-1,NA,TGCGCCAGCAGACCTAATCCCAACACTGGTTCTATGAACACTGAAGCTTTCTTT,CASRPNPNTGSMNTEAFF
NA,TRBV7-6,TRBJ2-4,NA,TGTGCCAGCAGCTTATCCCCGGCAGGGGCGACTCTAGCCAAAAACATTCAGTACTTC,CASSLSPAGATLAKNIQYF
NA,TRBV28,TRBJ1-1,NA,TGTGCCAGCATCGTCGGACGGATGAACACTGAAGCTTTCTTT,CASIVGRMNTEAFF
NA,TRBV28,TRBJ1-5,NA,TGTGCCAGCAGTAGTCAGGGAGGCAATCAGCCCCAGCATTTT,CASSSQGGNQPQHF
NA,TRBV9,TRBJ2-2,NA,TGTGCCAGCAGTATAAACATAAACACCGGGGAGCTGTTTTTT,CASSININTGELFF
NA,TRBV19,TRBJ1-1,NA,TGTGCCAGTAGGGACTCTACAGATCCACTGATATCTTTCTTT,CASRDSTDPLISFF
NA,TRBV28,TRBJ1-5,TRBD1,TGTGCCAGCAGCGGGACAGGGTTGCAGCCCCAGCATTTT,CASSGTGLQPQHF
NA,TRBV14,TRBJ2-3,TRBD1,TGTGCCAGCAGCCTTTCCACCGGGACAGGGGGCAGAGATACGCAGTATTTT,CASSLSTGTGGRDTQYF
NA,TRBV6-6,TRBJ2-7,NA,TGTGCCAGCAGTTACACGAGCGGCCCCTACGAGCAGTACTTC,CASSYTSGPYEQYF
NA,TRBV10-2,TRBJ1-4,TRBD1,TGCGCCAGCAGACCAGGGGGTACTAATGAAAAACTGTTTTTT,CASRPGGTNEKLFF
NA,TRBV5-5,TRBJ2-7,NA,TGTGCCAGCAGCAAGTTCCGGGGGATCTACGAGCAGTACTTC,CASSKFRGIYEQYF
once,TRBV6-5,TRBJ2-1,NA,TGTGCCAGCAGGCGGCCGAACAATGAGCAGTTCTTC,CASRRPNNEQFF
NA,TRBV4-3,TRBJ2-7,NA,TGCGCCAGCAGACAAATCGGGGCGGGCGTCTACGAGCAGTACTTC,CASRQIGAGVYEQYF
NA,TRBV25-1,TRBJ2-7,NA,TGTGCCAGCAGTGAAAAGAGGACGGACTCCTACGAGCAGTACTTC,CASSEKRTDSYEQYF
NA,TRBV29-1,TRBJ2-7,TRBD2,TGCAGCGTTGAAAGGGCGGGAGGATCCTACGAGCAGTACTTC,CSVERAGGSYEQYF
NA,TRBV19,TRBJ2-2,NA,TGTGCCAGTACCCCCCCTGGCAGGGGCATCACCGGGGAGCTGTTTTTT,CASTPPGRGITGELFF
NA,TRBV18,TRBJ2-5,NA,TGTGCCAGCCACGGCCTGGGGGACATCTCAGAGACCCAGTACTTC,CASHGLGDISETQYF
NA,TRBV29-1,TRBJ2-3,NA,TGCAGCGTCCGACGACTCCTTGGGGTAGATACGCAGTATTTT,CSVRRLLGVDTQYF
NA,TRBV7-9,TRBJ2-1,TRBD2,TGTGCCAGCAGTCCTACTAGCGGGGGGAACTACAATGAGCAGTTCTTC,CASSPTSGGNYNEQFF
NA,TRBV18,TRBJ1-5,NA,TGTGCCAGCTCATGGGACGGTAGAAATCAGCCCCAGCATTTT,CASSWDGRNQPQHF
NA,TRBV15,TRBJ2-7,TRBD2,TGTGCCACCAGCAGAGATCCACCTCTCGGGGGGGAGCCCTACGAGCAGTACTTC,CATSRDPPLGGEPYEQYF
NA,TRBV5-1,TRBJ2-7,TRBD2,TGCGCCAGCAGCTTGGCCGATAGCGGGACCTCCTACGAGCAGTACTTC,CASSLADSGTSYEQYF
NA,TRBV28,TRBJ1-1,TRBD1,TGTGCCAGCGGAACCCCGTTATGGGACAGGGACACTGAAGCTTTCTTT,CASGTPLWDRDTEAFF
NA,TRBV12-5,TRBJ2-1,NA,TGTGCTAGTGGTTTGCGCGGCTACAATGAGCAGTTCTTC,CASGLRGYNEQFF
NA,TRBV30,TRBJ1-3,NA,TGTGCCTGGAGTCGGTGGGATTGGGGAAACACCATATATTTT,CAWSRWDWGNTIYF
NA,TRBV5-5,TRBJ1-5,NA,TGTGCCAGCAGCTTTTCCGAGGGGCAGCCCCAGCATTTT,CASSFSEGQPQHF
NA,TRBV27,TRBJ2-7,NA,TGTGCCAGCGGGGAGTTCAGAAGCGAGCAGTACTTC,CASGEFRSEQYF
NA,TRBV10-3,TRBJ2-7,TRBD1,TGTGCCATCAGTGCAGGGTTGGCAGGGGGCCCCTACGAGCAGTACTTC,CAISAGLAGGPYEQYF
few,TRBV11-3,TRBJ1-1,NA,TGTGCCAGCAGCTTAGAGGCGAAGGCTGAAGCTTTCTTT,CASSLEAKAEAFF
NA,TRBV2,TRBJ2-1,TRBD2,TGTGCCAGCAGTGATCGCTTGCTAGCGGGAACTTACAATGAGCAGTTCTTC,CASSDRLLAGTYNEQFF
NA,TRBV18,TRBJ2-2,TRBD2,TGTGCCAGCTCACGGGAGGGAGGATTCACCGGGGAGCTGTTTTTT,CASSREGGFTGELFF
NA,TRBV18,TRBJ2-1,NA,TGTGCCAGCTCACCACCTTACGGCAATGAGCAGTTCTTC,CASSPPYGNEQFF
NA,TRBV21-1,TRBJ2-1,NA,TGTGCCAGCAGCAATTTCCCAGCGGCTCGGGATGTCATCGGATTCGCTCCTGTCAATGAGCAGTTCTTC,CASSNFPAARDVIGFAPVNEQFF
NA,TRBV2,TRBJ1-5,TRBD1,TGTGCCAGCAGCCTGGACAGGGGCGATCAGCCCCAGCATTTT,CASSLDRGDQPQHF
once,TRBV11-2,TRBJ2-7,NA,TGTGCCAGCAGCTTAGATGGCGACTCCTACGAGCAGTACTTC,CASSLDGDSYEQYF
NA,TRBV19,TRBJ2-1,NA,TGTGCCAGTAGTAGCAGGGTAGTCATTGAGCAGTTCTTC,CASSSRVVIEQFF
NA,TRBV19,TRBJ1-1,NA,TGTGCCAGTAGAGACAGGAACACTGAAGCTTTCTTT,CASRDRNTEAFF
NA,TRBV11-2,TRBJ1-4,TRBD1,TGTGCCAGCAGCTTAGTGGGACAGGGGGGAGAAAAACTGTTTTTT,CASSLVGQGGEKLFF
NA,TRBV28,TRBJ2-7,NA,TGTGCCAGTTTTAGTTCTCAGGCCTGGGTGACTCAGGAGCAGTACTTC,CASFSSQAWVTQEQYF
NA,TRBV19,TRBJ1-4,NA,TGTGCCAGTAGTATACACCGAAGCCTACCGCGAACTAATGAAAAACTGTTTTTT,CASSIHRSLPRTNEKLFF